Below, 2 T cell receptor beta chains from the same sample are listed, as sequenced in a study of T-cell reconstitution after alpha-beta-depleted transplantation in children. The authors prepared the TCRbeta library with unique molecular identifiers. Via MiXCR, TCRdb re-called the PCR reads, giving one row per CDR3 protein. The data hold about 600,000 distinct CDR3 sequences, with 20% to 25% observed a single time. Sample: PBMCs, mostly from graft donor cells, taken 360 days after TCRalphabeta/CD19-depleted stem cell transplant. The receptors originated from a boy less than two years old who had a stem cell transplant for acute myeloid leukemia, so the T cells may come from the graft donor.

This clonotype has ten or more counts. The chain recombines TRBV4-1 with TRBJ2-3; 8 bases align to TRBD2. Germline CDR1 is MGHRA and CDR2 is YSYEKL. Losses at the gene ends were 4 bases for V and 2 bases for J; bases not matched to a gene: 11. CDR3 size: 17 residues. The CDR3 sequence is CASSLSGPAGATDTQYF. In nucleotides, the CDR3 is TGCGCCAGCAGCCTCTCAGGACCAGCGGGGGCCACAGATACGCAGTATTTT.

This clonotype was counted a few times. The J gene is TRBJ2-3, the V gene TRBV29-1; the D is unclear. This CDR3 is 15 amino acids long. Germline values: CDR1 SQVTM, CDR2 ANQGSEA. V lost 1 base, J lost 3 bases, and 14 bases lay in between. The DNA for the CDR3 is TGCAGCGTTGAAGTAAGGGCAATCGGGACAGATACGCAGTATTTT. Translating it yields CSVEVRAIGTDTQYF.